The clone carrying this TCR beta chain has only one observation. What it binds is not known. The data were taken from a study of T cell responses to AZD1222 COVID-19 vaccine. Looking at the study overall: Second doses that came at about 4 or about 12 weeks were put together.

General study points: Samples come after the peak T cell response, not at day 14. Just a handful of AZD1222 recipients tested seropositive at baseline. Spike-specific TCR breadth and depth both grew after two AZD1222 doses.

The table came from immunoSEQ multiplex PCR; TCRdb's copy has only in-frame clones and leaves some out. The sample lists some 130,000 clones, just over 85% occurring once. Trimming shortened V by 0 bases and J by 2 bases, and 19 bases separated the two germline ends. The CDR3 loop spans 18 amino acids. Per germline, CDR1 LNHDA and CDR2 SQIVND (reference sequence). The TCR was taken from an adult in good health. The gene calls are TRBV19 and TRBJ1-2; perhaps TRBD1 as D (6 bases). Sequencing used peripheral blood, obtained on day 0 of AZD1222 vaccination. The CDR3 spells CASSIDGPGATTNYGYTF. CDR3 in DNA: TGTGCCAGTAGTATAGACGGTCCAGGGGCAACCACAAACTATGGCTACACCTTC.